One and the same sample provided the 32 T cell receptor beta chains below, sequenced in a study of blood T cell repertoires in COVID-19. Produced via immunoSEQ multiplex PCR; TCRdb's table is partial and in-frame only. This sample has approximately 220,000 clones, with 70% to 90% found just once. Input material: peripheral blood. The receptors stem from a man over 45 with acute or convalescent COVID-19.

This clone appeared once. The rearrangement joins TRBV9 to TRBJ2-5, with D tentatively TRBD1 (5 bases). V lost 2 bases and J 2 bases, leaving 10 bases between the germline ends. CDR1 and CDR2 from the germline V gene are SGDLS and YYNGEE. The CDR3 has 14 amino acids. The DNA for the CDR3 is TGTGCCAGCAGCGTCCAGGGTCTACAAGAGACCCAGTACTTC. Amino acids: CASSVQGLQETQYF.

This chain connects TRBV29-1 to TRBJ2-3; TRBD2 matches 9 bases. The CDR3 length is 19 residues. Germline values: CDR1 SQVTM, CDR2 ANQGSEA. V lost 4 bases, J lost 4 bases, and 21 bases stayed unmatched. The CDR3 reads CSVALLVTPGLAPPDTQYF. The CDR3 nucleotides are TGCAGCGTTGCATTACTCGTTACTCCGGGACTAGCCCCCCCAGATACGCAGTATTTT.

The chain employs TRBV6-1 and TRBJ1-1; maybe TRBD1 (5 bases). This CDR3 contains 14 residues. V dropped 2 bases and J dropped 1 base, with 8 bases sitting between them. CDR1 and CDR2 from the germline V gene are MNHNS and SASEGT. Here the CDR3 reads CASSERQGNTEAFF. The CDR3 bases are TGTGCCAGCAGTGAAAGGCAGGGGAACACTGAAGCTTTCTTT.

The V call is TRBV14, the J call TRBJ2-5; D call uncertain. The germline CDR1 and CDR2 sequences are SGHDN and FVKESK. The CDR3 has 15 residues. Between the trimmed V and J ends, which lost 1 base and 2 bases, there was a span of 11 bases. The CDR3 DNA reads TGTGCCAGCAGCCAAGGATTACAAGATCAAGAGACCCAGTACTTC. Protein: CASSQGLQDQETQYF.

DNA of the CDR3: TGTGCCAGCAGCTTGGCTTCCCCGGGACAGGGTTACAATGAGCAGTTCTTC. Its translation: CASSLASPGQGYNEQFF. The chain joins TRBV5-4 to TRBJ2-1; TRBD1 matches at 9 bases. CDR1 is SGHNT, CDR2 YYREEE, per germline (reference sequence). The CDR3 is made up of 17 amino acids. The V gene end was trimmed by 0 bases and the J gene end by 4 bases; junction bases not matched to a gene: 8.

The chain links TRBV4-1 to TRBJ1-4; unclear D gene. V was trimmed by 1 base and J by 1 base, leaving 10 bases between them. This CDR3 has 16 residues. Germline V CDR1 and CDR2: MGHRA, YSYEKL. The CDR3 sequence is CASSQVASQTNEKLFF. The DNA of the CDR3 is TGCGCCAGCAGCCAAGTAGCCAGCCAAACTAATGAAAAACTGTTTTTT.

This rearrangement joins TRBV21-1 to TRBJ1-3; the table calls TRBD1, which could not be checked here. TRBV21-1 is described as a pseudogene. CDR3 length equals 18 residues. CDR3 in amino acids: CASSGPRDNFFSGNTIYF. The CDR3 DNA reads as TGTGCCAGCAGCGGCCCCCGGGACAACTTCTTCTCTGGAAACACCATATATTTT.

The chain joins TRBV7-9 to TRBJ2-5; the D gene is possibly TRBD1 (6 bases). Trimming shortened V by 5 bases and J by 1 base, and 11 bases separated the two germline ends. From germline, CDR1 is SEHNR and CDR2 FQNEAQ (reference sequence). The CDR3 has 14 residues. CDR3 protein: CASSVTGSQETQYF. The CDR3, as DNA: TGTGCCAGCAGCGTTACAGGGAGCCAAGAGACCCAGTACTTC.

V and J are TRBV11-2 and TRBJ2-5; 7 bases agree with TRBD1. The CDR3 sequence is 17 residues long. V lost 4 bases to trimming and J lost 2 bases; unmatched junction nucleotides: 13. The V gene's germline CDR1 is SGHAT and CDR2 FQNNGV. The CDR3 nucleotides are TGTGCCAGCAGCTCCGGACAGGTCAGGCGCGGTCAAGAGACCCAGTACTTC. Translated: CASSSGQVRRGQETQYF.

The chain is built from TRBV18 and TRBJ2-7; TRBD2 matches at 7 bases. Trimming removed 1 base from V and 2 bases from J; junction bases left unmatched: 8. The CDR3 length is 16 residues. CDR1 is KGHSH and CDR2 is LQKENI in the germline V gene. This CDR3 reads CASSPLGGEGPYEQYF. CDR3 coding DNA: TGTGCCAGCTCACCACTTGGAGGGGAGGGACCCTACGAGCAGTACTTC.

The CDR3 coding sequence is TGTGCCAGCAGCACCCGGGGCGGGGGGCCGGATGAGCAGTTCTTC. This encodes CASSTRGGGPDEQFF. The J gene is TRBJ2-1, the V gene TRBV9; TRBD2 aligns across 8 bases. The germline gives CDR1 SGDLS, CDR2 YYNGEE. The CDR3 contains 15 residues. The J segment lost 8 bases and the V segment lost 4 bases, leaving 11 bases of the junction unmatched.

V is TRBV7-2 and J is TRBJ1-5; 7 positions match TRBD1. The germline V gene encodes CDR1 SGHTA and CDR2 FQGNSA. V lost 1 base to trimming and J lost 5 bases; unmatched junction nucleotides: 8. The CDR3 loop spans 16 amino acids. The CDR3 DNA sequence: TGTGCCAGCAGCTTAGTCGGGACAGAGGACCATCAGCCCCAGCATTTT. Its translation: CASSLVGTEDHQPQHF.

The rearrangement links TRBV19 to TRBJ1-5; unclear D gene. Germline loops: CDR1 LNHDA, CDR2 SQIVND (reference sequence). The V and J ends lost 1 base and 2 bases respectively, with 9 bases between them. The CDR3 totals 15 residues. This CDR3 reads CASSIATFGNQPQHF. CDR3 bases: TGTGCCAGTAGTATAGCTACCTTTGGCAATCAGCCCCAGCATTTT.

As to this clone: The junction and the germline gene differ at one end; a read error may be behind it. The V gene is TRBV6-5, the J gene TRBJ1-4; 7 bases align to TRBD1. The CDR3 extends over 13 amino acids. Germline-derived CDR1 and CDR2 are MNHEY and SVGAGI. CDR3 nucleotide sequence: TGTGCCAGCACCTTAACCCTCAGACAGGGAGAGTATTTT. Its translation: CASTLTLRQGEYF.

This chain connects TRBV6-5 to TRBJ1-6, with a tentative D call TRBD1 (5 bases). From germline, CDR1 is MNHEY and CDR2 SVGAGI. V lost 2 bases to trimming and J lost 3 bases, with 11 bases between them. The CDR3 is 16 amino acids. CDR3 sequence: CASSYGAGDYNSPLHF. The CDR3 bases are TGTGCCAGCAGTTACGGGGCAGGAGACTATAATTCACCCCTCCACTTT.

V gene TRBV6-5 combines with J gene TRBJ2-7, with TRBD2 matching over 11 bases. The CDR3 runs 14 residues. Germline values: CDR1 MNHEY, CDR2 SVGAGI. V shed 5 bases and J 3 bases; nucleotides not matched to a gene: 3. This CDR3 is CASSPLAGGYEQYF. The CDR3 coding sequence is TGTGCCAGCAGTCCTCTAGCGGGGGGCTACGAGCAGTACTTC.

Concerning this clone: The DNA is omitted, as the CDR3 cannot be located on it reliably, and the CDR3 follows TCRdb's listing. The rearrangement links TRBV7-9 to TRBJ1-2. The CDR3 is 19 amino acids in total, end residues counted. From germline, CDR1 is SEHNR and CDR2 FQNEAQ (reference sequence). The CDR3 region is CASSQSSGQGGTSNYGYTF.

This chain joins TRBV27 and TRBJ1-6; perhaps TRBD1 as D (6 bases). The CDR3 is 14 residues long. Trimming left V 7 bases short and J 10 bases short, with 17 bases between. From germline, CDR1 is MNHEY and CDR2 SMNVEV (reference sequence). The CDR3 DNA reads as TGTGCCAGCACCACGTGGGGGCAACGATCACCCCTCCACTTT. Protein sequence: CASTTWGQRSPLHF.

This clone was detected once. The CDR3 coding sequence is TGTGCCAGCAGTCGTAGCGGGGTGACAGATACGCAGTATTTT. Translated, it gives CASSRSGVTDTQYF. The chain uses TRBV6-5 and TRBJ2-3, with 8 bases lining up with TRBD2. The germline CDR1 and CDR2 sequences are MNHEY and SVGAGI. Germline trimming cut 5 bases from V and 3 bases from J; bases unmatched to any gene: 4. CDR3 length equals 14 residues.

The genes are TRBV18 and TRBJ2-1, with a weak D call TRBD2 (5 bases). Germline values: CDR1 KGHSH, CDR2 LQKENI. CDR3 length: 15 residues. The V end was cut by 1 base, the J end by 2 bases, with 9 bases between. The CDR3 nucleotides read TGTGCCAGCTCACCACGAGGGAACGCCTACAATGAGCAGTTCTTC. Translated, it gives CASSPRGNAYNEQFF. Complete variable domain (other parts from reference TRBV18 and TRBJ2-1): NAGVMQNPRHLVRRRGQEARLRCSPMKGHSHVYWYRQLPEEGLKFMVYLQKENIIDESGMPKERFSAEFPKEGPSILRIQQVVRGDSAAYFCASSPRGNAYNEQFFGPGTRLTVL.

The gene calls are TRBV20-1 and TRBJ1-2; D gene unclear. CDR3 length: 11 amino acids. The germline gives CDR1 DFQATT, CDR2 SNEGSKA (reference sequence). Between the trimmed V and J ends, which lost 7 bases and 6 bases, there was a span of 12 bases. The CDR3 protein is CSGMSGDGYTF. The CDR3 DNA reads TGCAGTGGTATGAGCGGGGATGGCTACACCTTC.

This clone has just one count. V and J are TRBV12-5 and TRBJ2-2, with 11 bases fitting TRBD2. With 2 bases clipped from V and 7 bases from J, the junction kept 9 bases outside the gene matches. The CDR3 contains 17 residues. Germline-derived CDR1 and CDR2 are LGHNT and FRNRAP. The CDR3 region has the DNA TGTGCTAGTGGTTTGTCGCTAGCGGGGGGTCGAGGCGGGGAGCTGTTTTTT. This encodes CASGLSLAGGRGGELFF.

The V call is TRBV3-1 (or the pseudogene TRBV3-2), the J call TRBJ1-2; possible D gene TRBD1, 6 bases. The CDR3 extends over 14 amino acids. Trimming cost V 4 bases and J 5 bases, with 14 bases left between them. Germline loops: CDR1 LGHDT, CDR2 YNNKEL (reference sequence). This CDR3 is CASSLKLGGYGYTF. The CDR3 nucleotides read TGTGCCAGCAGCCTAAAGCTAGGGGGTTATGGCTACACCTTC.

This sequence joins TRBV4-1 and TRBJ1-2, with D possibly matching TRBD1 (5 bases). CDR3 length: 17 residues. V lost 1 base to trimming and J lost 2 bases, with 17 bases between them. Germline CDR1 reads MGHRA; CDR2 reads YSYEKL. CDR3 sequence reads: CASSQGRGRGSNYGYTF. For the CDR3, the DNA is TGCGCCAGCAGCCAAGGGAGGGGTAGGGGTTCGAACTATGGCTACACCTTC.

The V and J genes are TRBV2 and TRBJ1-1, with no clear D. This CDR3 region has 13 residues. V was trimmed by 7 bases and J by 1 base, leaving 10 bases between them. Germline CDR1 SNHLY, CDR2 FYNNEI. The CDR3 reads CASTQYENTEAFF. The CDR3, as DNA: TGTGCCAGCACCCAGTACGAGAACACTGAAGCTTTCTTT.

This clone was seen just once. Different DNA sequences within this sample yield the same CDR3. The chain combines TRBV7-9 with TRBJ1-1; no clear D. With 3 bases removed from V and 0 bases from J, the gap between germline ends came to 5 bases. Looked up from germline, CDR1 is SEHNR and CDR2 is FQNEAQ (reference sequence). The CDR3 length is 13 residues. The CDR3 nucleotides are TGTGCCAGCAGCTTCACAGTGAACACTGAAGCTTTCTTT. Translating it yields CASSFTVNTEAFF.

The chain couples TRBV5-1 to TRBJ2-1; 10 nucleotides align to TRBD2. This CDR3 is built from 17 residues. V was pared by 4 bases and J by 2 bases, with 9 bases of the junction left unmatched. Germline V gene sequence: CDR1 SGHRS, CDR2 YFSETQ. The CDR3 region has the DNA TGCGCCAGCAGCCCCCCGACTAGCGGGTTTACCTACAATGAGCAGTTCTTC. This sequence encodes CASSPPTSGFTYNEQFF.

The V call is TRBV27, the J call TRBJ2-7, with 10 bases identical to TRBD1. The ends lost 2 bases at V and 3 bases at J; junction bases unmatched: 7. There are 16 residues in the CDR3. Germline CDR1 MNHEY, CDR2 SMNVEV (reference sequence). CDR3 sequence reads: CASSLVGDRGDYEQYF. The CDR3 bases are TGTGCCAGCAGTTTAGTGGGGGACAGGGGAGACTACGAGCAGTACTTC.

CDR3 sequence (DNA): TGTGCCAGCACTATACGTCGGTCCTACGAGCAGTACTTC. Translation: CASTIRRSYEQYF. This chain joins TRBV6-5 and TRBJ2-7; D gene ambiguous. Germline values: CDR1 MNHEY, CDR2 SVGAGI. The V end lost 7 bases, the J end lost 1 base, and 11 bases lay between the germline ends. The CDR3 covers 13 residues.

This rearrangement joins TRBV28 to TRBJ1-2; TRBD1 aligns across 7 bases. Germline CDR1 reads MDHEN; CDR2 reads SYDVKM. Germline trimming cut 6 bases from V and 1 base from J; bases unmatched to any gene: 8. The CDR3 runs 15 residues. The DNA for the CDR3 is TGTGCCAGCAGACTGGGGACAGACAATAACTATGGCTACACCTTC. Its protein is CASRLGTDNNYGYTF.

The chain recombines TRBV19 with TRBJ1-3; a possible D gene is TRBD1 (6 bases). The germline V gene encodes CDR1 LNHDA and CDR2 SQIVND (reference sequence). This CDR3 has 15 amino acids. Trimming pared 7 bases from V and 0 bases from J, leaving 13 bases between. The CDR3 DNA follows: TGTGCCAGTACCCCCGGCAGGGGCTCTGGAAACACCATATATTTT. As protein: CASTPGRGSGNTIYF.

In this sample, this clone turned up a few times. The chain employs TRBV19 and TRBJ1-1; 8 bases align to TRBD1. The CDR3 runs to 14 residues. Germline V gene data show CDR1 as LNHDA and CDR2 as SQIVND (reference sequence). V lost 5 bases, J lost 6 bases, and 8 bases stayed unmatched. The CDR3, as DNA: TGTGCCAGTAGTTTCGGACAGGGTCTCCCTGAAGCTTTCTTT. This translates into CASSFGQGLPEAFF.